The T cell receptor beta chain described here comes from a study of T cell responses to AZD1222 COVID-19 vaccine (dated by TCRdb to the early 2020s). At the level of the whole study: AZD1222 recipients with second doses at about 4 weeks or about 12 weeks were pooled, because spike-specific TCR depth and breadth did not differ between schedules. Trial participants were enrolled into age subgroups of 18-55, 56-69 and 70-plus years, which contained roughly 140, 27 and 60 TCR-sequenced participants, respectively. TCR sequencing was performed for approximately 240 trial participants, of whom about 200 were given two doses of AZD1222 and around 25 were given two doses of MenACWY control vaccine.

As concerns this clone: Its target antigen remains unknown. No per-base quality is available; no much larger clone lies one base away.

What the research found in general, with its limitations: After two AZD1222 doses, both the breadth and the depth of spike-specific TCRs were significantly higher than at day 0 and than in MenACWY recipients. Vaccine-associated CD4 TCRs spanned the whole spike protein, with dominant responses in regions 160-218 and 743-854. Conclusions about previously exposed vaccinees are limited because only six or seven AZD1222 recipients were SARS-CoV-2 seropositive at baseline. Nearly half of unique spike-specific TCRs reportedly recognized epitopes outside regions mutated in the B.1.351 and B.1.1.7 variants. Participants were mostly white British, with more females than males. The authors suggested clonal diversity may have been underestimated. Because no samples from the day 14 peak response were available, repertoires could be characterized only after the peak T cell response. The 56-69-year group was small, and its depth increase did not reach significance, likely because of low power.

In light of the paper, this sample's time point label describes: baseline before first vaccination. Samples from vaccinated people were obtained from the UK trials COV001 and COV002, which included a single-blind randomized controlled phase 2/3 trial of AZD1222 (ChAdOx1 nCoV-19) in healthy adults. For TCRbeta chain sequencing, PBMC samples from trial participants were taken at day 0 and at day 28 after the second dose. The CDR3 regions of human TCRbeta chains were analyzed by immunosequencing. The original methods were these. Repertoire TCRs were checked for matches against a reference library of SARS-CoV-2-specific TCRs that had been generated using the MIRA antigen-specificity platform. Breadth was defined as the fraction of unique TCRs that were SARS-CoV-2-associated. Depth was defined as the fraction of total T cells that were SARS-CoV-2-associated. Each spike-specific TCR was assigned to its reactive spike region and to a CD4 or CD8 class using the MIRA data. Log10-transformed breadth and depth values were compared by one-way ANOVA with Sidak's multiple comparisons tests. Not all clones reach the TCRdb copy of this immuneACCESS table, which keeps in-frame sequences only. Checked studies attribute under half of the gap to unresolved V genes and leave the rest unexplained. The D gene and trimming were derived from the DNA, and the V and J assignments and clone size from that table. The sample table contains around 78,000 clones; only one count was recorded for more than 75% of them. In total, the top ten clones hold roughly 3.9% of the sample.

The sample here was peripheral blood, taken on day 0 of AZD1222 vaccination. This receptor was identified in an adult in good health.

The DNA reads TGTGCCATCAGGACAGGGGGGAACGGGGAGCTGTTTTTT. Translated, it reads CAIRTGGNGELFF. The V and J genes are TRBV10-3 and TRBJ2-2; TRBD1 matches 9 bases in the middle. Germline trimming amounts to 6 bases on V and 7 bases on J, with 3 as the count of junction bases outside the gene matches. CDR1 and CDR2 (ENHRY, SYGVKD) derive from the germline V gene. There are 13 amino acids in the CDR3, from cysteine to phenylalanine inclusive. The CDR3 DNA has 39 bases and is translated from base 1.